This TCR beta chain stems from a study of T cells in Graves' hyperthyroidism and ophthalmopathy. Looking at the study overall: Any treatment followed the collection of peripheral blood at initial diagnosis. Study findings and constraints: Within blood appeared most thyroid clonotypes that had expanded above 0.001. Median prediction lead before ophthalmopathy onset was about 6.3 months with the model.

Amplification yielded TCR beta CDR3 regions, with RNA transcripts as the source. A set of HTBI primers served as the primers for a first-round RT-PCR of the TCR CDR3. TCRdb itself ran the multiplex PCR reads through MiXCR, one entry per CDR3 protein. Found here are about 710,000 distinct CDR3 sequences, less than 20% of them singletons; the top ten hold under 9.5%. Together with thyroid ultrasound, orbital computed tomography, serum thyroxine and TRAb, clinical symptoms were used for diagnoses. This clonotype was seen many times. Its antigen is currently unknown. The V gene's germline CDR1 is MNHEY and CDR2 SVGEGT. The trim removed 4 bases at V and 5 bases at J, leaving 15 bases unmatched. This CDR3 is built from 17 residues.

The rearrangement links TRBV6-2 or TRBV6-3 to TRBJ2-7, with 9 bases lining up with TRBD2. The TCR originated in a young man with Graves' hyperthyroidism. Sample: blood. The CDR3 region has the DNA TGTGCCAGCAGTTCCTTTAGCGGGAGTGTAGAAGACGACGAGCAGTACTTC. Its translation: CASSSFSGSVEDDEQYF.